The 5 T cell receptor beta chains below come from one sample, sequenced in a study of cytomegalovirus exposure and HLA in healthy donors. The PCR made use of 60 Vbeta and 13 Jbeta primers. This table comes from immunoSEQ multiplex PCR, and its TCRdb copy is limited to in-frame clones, with some not included. Of 150,000 to 160,000 clones in the sample, 70% to 85% are singletons; the top ten hold 5% to 7.5%. The sequenced sample consisted of PBMCs. The receptors originated from a woman aged 50 to 65 in good health and CMV-seropositive.

CDR3 residues: CASSYAHSTDTQYF. The CDR3 DNA sequence: TGTGCCAGCAGCTACGCGCACAGCACAGATACGCAGTATTTT. The chain uses TRBV9 and TRBJ2-3; D not resolved. The V end lost 4 bases, the J end lost 0 bases, and 9 bases lay between the germline ends. The CDR3 runs 14 residues. Germline V gives CDR1 SGDLS, CDR2 YYNGEE. The whole variable domain, filled in from reference TRBV9 and TRBJ2-3, reads DSGVTQTPKHLITATGQRVTLRCSPRSGDLSVYWYQQSLDQGLQFLIQYYNGEERAKGNILERFSAQQFPDLHSELNLSSLELGDSALYFCASSYAHSTDTQYFGPGTRLTVL.

Written as DNA, the CDR3 is TGTGCCAGCAGTGTGACAGGGGGCAATCAGCCCCAGCATTTT. This translates into CASSVTGGNQPQHF. J is TRBJ1-5 and V is TRBV2; 8 nucleotides match TRBD1. The CDR3 is 14 amino acids. After removal of 4 bases from V and 2 bases from J, the junction contained 1 base not matched to a gene. Germline loops: CDR1 SNHLY, CDR2 FYNNEI.

The chain couples TRBV11-2 to TRBJ2-5, with D tentatively TRBD2 (6 bases). CDR3 length: 15 amino acids. The V end lost 4 bases, the J end lost 5 bases, and 17 bases lay between the germline ends. CDR1 SGHAT and CDR2 FQNNGV come from the germline V gene. The CDR3 region is CASSSSGLIGETQYF. CDR3 bases: TGTGCCAGCAGCTCCTCGGGACTTATAGGGGAGACCCAGTACTTC.

The chain carries TRBV19 and TRBJ1-1; TRBD1 matches 8 bases. The CDR3 consists of 14 residues. J was trimmed by 6 bases and V by 3 bases; bases with no gene match: 6. Per the germline V gene, CDR1 is LNHDA and CDR2 is SQIVND (reference sequence). The CDR3, as DNA: TGTGCCAGTAGTATCCCAGGGGGCAAGGCTGAAGCTTTCTTT. Residues: CASSIPGGKAEAFF.

V gene TRBV7-8 combines with J gene TRBJ2-4, with 12 bases that match TRBD2. This CDR3 has 17 residues. Germline V gene lookup returns CDR1 SGHVS and CDR2 FQNEAQ. V shed 6 bases, J shed 3 bases, and the junction held 9 bases outside the gene matches. CDR3 sequence (DNA): TGTGCCAGCAGTTCGCTAGCGGGGGGGTCGAACAAAAACATTCAGTACTTC. The encoded protein is CASSSLAGGSNKNIQYF.